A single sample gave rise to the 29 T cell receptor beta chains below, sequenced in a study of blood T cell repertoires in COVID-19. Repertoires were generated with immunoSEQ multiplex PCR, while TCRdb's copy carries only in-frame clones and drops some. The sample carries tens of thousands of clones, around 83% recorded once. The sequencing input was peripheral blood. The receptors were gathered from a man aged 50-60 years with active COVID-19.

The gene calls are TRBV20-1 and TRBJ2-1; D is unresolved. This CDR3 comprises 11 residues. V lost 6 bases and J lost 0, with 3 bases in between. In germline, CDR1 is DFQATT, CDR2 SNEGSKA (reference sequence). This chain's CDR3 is CSASSYNEQFF. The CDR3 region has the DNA TGCAGTGCCAGCTCCTACAATGAGCAGTTCTTC.

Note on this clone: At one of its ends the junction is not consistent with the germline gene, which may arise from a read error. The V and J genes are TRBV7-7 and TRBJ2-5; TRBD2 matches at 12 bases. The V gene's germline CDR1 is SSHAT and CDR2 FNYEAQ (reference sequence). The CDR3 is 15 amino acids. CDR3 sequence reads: CASSLGLAGSETQYF. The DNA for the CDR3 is TGTGCTAGCAGCCTTGGACTAGCGGGGTCAGAGACCCAGTACTTC.

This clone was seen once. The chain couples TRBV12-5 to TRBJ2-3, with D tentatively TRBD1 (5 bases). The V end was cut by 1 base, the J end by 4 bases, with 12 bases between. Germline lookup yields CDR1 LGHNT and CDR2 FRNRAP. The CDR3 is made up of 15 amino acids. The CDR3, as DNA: TGTGCTAGTGGTTTGGCCCAGGGTAAATCAGATACGCAGTATTTT. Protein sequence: CASGLAQGKSDTQYF.

The CDR3 coding sequence is TGCGCCAGCAGCCAAGATCGGAATAGCGGGAGGGCCGCAGATACGCAGTATTTT. Translating it yields CASSQDRNSGRAADTQYF. This chain links TRBV4-1 with TRBJ2-3, with TRBD2 identical over 11 bases. The germline CDR1 and CDR2 sequences are MGHRA and YSYEKL. This CDR3 region has 18 residues. Trimming at V came to 0 bases and at J to 4 bases, leaving 9 bases not matched to a gene.

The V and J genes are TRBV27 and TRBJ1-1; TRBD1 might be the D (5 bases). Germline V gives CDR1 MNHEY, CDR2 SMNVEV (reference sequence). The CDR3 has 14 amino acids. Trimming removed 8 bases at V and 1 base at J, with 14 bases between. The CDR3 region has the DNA TGTGCCAGCCGACCCCCAGGGAAGAACACTGAAGCTTTCTTT. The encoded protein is CASRPPGKNTEAFF.

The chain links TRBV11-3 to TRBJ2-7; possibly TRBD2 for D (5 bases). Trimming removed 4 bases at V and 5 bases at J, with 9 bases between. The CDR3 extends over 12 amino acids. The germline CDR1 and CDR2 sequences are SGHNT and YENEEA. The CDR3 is CASSSPGNEQYF. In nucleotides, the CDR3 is TGTGCCAGCAGCTCCCCGGGGAACGAGCAGTACTTC.

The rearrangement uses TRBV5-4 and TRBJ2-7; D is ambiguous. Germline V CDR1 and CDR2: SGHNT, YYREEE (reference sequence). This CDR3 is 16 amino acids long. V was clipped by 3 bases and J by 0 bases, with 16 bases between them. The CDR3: CASSSGFVSGSYEQYF. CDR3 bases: TGTGCCAGCAGCTCAGGATTCGTCTCCGGCTCCTACGAGCAGTACTTC.

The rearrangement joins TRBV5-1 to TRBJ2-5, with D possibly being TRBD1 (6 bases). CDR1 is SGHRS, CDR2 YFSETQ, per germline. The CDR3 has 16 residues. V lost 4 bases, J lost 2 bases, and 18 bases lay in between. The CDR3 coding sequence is TGCGCCAGCAGCCAAATCAGAGGACAGCCACAAGAGACCCAGTACTTC. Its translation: CASSQIRGQPQETQYF.

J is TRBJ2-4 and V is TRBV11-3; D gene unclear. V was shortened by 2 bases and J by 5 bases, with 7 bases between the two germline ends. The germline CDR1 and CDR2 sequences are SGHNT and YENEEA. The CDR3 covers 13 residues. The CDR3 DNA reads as TGTGCCAGCAGCTTAAGCGCGGAAAACATTCAGTACTTC. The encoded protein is CASSLSAENIQYF.

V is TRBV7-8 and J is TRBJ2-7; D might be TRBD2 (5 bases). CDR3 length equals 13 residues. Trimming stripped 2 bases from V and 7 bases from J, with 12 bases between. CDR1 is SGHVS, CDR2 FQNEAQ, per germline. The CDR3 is CASSLNSRGEQYF. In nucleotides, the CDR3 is TGTGCCAGCAGCTTAAACTCCCGGGGAGAGCAGTACTTC.

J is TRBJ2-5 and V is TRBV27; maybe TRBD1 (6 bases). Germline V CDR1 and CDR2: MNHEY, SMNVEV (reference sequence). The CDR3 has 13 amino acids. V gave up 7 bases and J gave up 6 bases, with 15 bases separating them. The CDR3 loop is CASKAGDGKTQYF. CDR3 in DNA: TGTGCCAGCAAGGCAGGGGATGGGAAGACCCAGTACTTC.

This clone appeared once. This CDR3 reads CASGRRGRADEQYF. The CDR3 DNA reads TGTGCCAGCGGAAGGCGCGGGAGGGCCGACGAGCAGTACTTC. V and J are TRBV21-1 and TRBJ2-7; the tabulated D call, TRBD2, remains unverified against the DNA. TRBV21-1 is designated a pseudogene. This CDR3 region has 14 residues.

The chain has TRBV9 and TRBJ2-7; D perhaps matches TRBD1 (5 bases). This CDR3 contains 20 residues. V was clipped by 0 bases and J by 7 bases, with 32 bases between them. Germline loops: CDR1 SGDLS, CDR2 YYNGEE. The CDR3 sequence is CASSVGVGPPANPLSREQYF. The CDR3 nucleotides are TGTGCCAGCAGCGTAGGAGTGGGGCCCCCGGCCAATCCCCTTTCGAGGGAGCAGTACTTC.

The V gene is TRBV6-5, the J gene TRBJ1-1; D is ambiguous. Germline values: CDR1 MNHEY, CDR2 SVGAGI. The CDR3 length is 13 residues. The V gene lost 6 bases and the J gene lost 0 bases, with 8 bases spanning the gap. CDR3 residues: CASRVTVNTEAFF. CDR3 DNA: TGTGCCAGCAGGGTTACAGTGAACACTGAAGCTTTCTTT.

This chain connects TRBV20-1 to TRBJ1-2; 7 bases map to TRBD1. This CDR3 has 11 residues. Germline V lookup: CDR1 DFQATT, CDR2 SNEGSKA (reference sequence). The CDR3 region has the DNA TGCAGGGGCGGGACAGTCGAGGGCTACACCTTC. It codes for CRGGTVEGYTF.

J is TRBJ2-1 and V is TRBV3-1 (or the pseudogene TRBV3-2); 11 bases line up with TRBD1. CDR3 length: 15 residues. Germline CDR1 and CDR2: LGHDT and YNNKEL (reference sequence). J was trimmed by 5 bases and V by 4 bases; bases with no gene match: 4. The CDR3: CASSPGTGGNNEQFF. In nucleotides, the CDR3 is TGTGCCAGCAGCCCGGGGACAGGGGGAAACAATGAGCAGTTCTTC.

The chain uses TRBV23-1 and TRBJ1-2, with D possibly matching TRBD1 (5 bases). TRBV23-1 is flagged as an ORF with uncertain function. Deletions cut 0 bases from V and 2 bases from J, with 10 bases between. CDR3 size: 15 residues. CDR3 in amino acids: CASSQSRDRNYGYTF. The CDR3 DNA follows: TGCGCCAGCAGTCAATCACGAGACAGAAACTATGGCTACACCTTC.

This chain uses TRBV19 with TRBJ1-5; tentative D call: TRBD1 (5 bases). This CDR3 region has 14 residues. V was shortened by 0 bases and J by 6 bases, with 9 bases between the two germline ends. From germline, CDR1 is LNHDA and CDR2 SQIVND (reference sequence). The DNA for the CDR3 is TGTGCCAGTAGTATAGACAGGGAGGCTCAGCCCCAGCATTTT. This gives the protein CASSIDREAQPQHF.

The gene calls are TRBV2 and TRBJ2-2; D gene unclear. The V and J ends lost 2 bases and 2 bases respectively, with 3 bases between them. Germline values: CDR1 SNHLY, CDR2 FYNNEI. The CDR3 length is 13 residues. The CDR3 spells CASSEPNTGELFF. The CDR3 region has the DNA TGTGCCAGCAGTGAACCTAACACCGGGGAGCTGTTTTTT.

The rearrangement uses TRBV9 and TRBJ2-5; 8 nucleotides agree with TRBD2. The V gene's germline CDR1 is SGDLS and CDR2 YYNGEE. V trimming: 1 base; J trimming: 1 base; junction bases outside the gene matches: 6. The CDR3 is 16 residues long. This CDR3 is CASSVSSGGFQETQYF. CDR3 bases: TGTGCCAGCAGCGTAAGCAGCGGGGGATTCCAAGAGACCCAGTACTTC.

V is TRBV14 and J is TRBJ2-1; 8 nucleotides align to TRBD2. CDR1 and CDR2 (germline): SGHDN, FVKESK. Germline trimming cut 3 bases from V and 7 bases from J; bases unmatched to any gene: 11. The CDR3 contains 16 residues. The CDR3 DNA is TGTGCCAGCAGCCAGGTAAGGGCGGGAGGAGGAAATGAGCAGTTCTTC. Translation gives CASSQVRAGGGNEQFF.

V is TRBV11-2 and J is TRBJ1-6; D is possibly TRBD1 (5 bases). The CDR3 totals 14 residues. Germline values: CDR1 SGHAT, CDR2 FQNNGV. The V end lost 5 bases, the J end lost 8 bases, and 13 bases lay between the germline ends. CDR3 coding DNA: TGTGCCAGCAGCGCGCGGATAGGGGATTCACCCCTCCACTTT. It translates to CASSARIGDSPLHF.

CDR3 sequence (DNA): TGTGCCAGTAGTATAGGGTCCCCTTCTTTAACAGGGGCCCCCTACGAGCAGTACTTC. Encoded protein: CASSIGSPSLTGAPYEQYF. J is TRBJ2-7 and V is TRBV19, with 7 bases fitting TRBD1. The CDR3 covers 19 residues. V shed 1 base and J 2 bases; nucleotides not matched to a gene: 17. CDR1 is LNHDA and CDR2 is SQIVND in the germline V gene (reference sequence).

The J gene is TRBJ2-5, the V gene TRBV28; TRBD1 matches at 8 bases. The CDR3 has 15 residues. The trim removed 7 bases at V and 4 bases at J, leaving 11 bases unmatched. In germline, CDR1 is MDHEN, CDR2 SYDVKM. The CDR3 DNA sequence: TGTGCCAGCACCTTGAGAGGGACAGGCGGAGAGACCCAGTACTTC. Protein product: CASTLRGTGGETQYF.

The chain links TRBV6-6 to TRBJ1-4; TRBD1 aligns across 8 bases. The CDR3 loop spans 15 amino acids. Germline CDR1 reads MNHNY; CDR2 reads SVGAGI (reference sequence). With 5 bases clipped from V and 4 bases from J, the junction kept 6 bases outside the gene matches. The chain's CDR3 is CASSPGGAGNEKLFF. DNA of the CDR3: TGTGCCAGCAGTCCAGGGGGCGCGGGTAATGAAAAACTGTTTTTT.

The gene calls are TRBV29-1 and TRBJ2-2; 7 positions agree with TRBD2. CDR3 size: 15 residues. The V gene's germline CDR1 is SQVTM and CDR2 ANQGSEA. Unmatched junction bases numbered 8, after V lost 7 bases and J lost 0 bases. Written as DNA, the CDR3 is TGCAGCGGGAAGACTAGCCTGTCGAACACCGGGGAGCTGTTTTTT. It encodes CSGKTSLSNTGELFF.

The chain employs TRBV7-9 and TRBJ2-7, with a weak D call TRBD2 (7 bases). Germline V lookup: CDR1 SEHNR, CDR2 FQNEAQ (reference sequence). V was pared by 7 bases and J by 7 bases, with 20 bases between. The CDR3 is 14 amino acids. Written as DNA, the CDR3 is TGTGCCAGCACCGTAGGGGAGGGGGATTGGGAGCAGTACTTC. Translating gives CASTVGEGDWEQYF.

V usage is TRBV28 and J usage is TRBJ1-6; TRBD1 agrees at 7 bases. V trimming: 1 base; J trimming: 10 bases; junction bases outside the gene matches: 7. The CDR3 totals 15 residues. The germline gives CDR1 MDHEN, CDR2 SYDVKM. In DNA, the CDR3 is TGTGCCAGCAGTTTATCCCGGACAGGAGGGTCACCCCTCCACTTT. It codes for CASSLSRTGGSPLHF. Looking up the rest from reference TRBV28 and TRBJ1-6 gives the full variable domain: DVKVTQSSRYLVKRTGEKVFLECVQDMDHENMFWYRQDPGLGLRLIYFSYDVKMKEKGDIPEGYSVSREKKERFSLILESASTNQTSMYLCASSLSRTGGSPLHFGNGTRLTVT.

CDR3 sequence: CASSYPRESREQYF. Here the CDR3 DNA reads TGTGCCAGCAGTTACCCCAGGGAATCTCGGGAGCAGTACTTC. This rearrangement joins TRBV6-6 to TRBJ2-7; possibly TRBD1 for D (5 bases). The V gene's germline CDR1 is MNHNY and CDR2 SVGAGI (reference sequence). CDR3 length equals 14 residues. V lost 2 bases to trimming and J lost 7 bases, with 15 bases between them.